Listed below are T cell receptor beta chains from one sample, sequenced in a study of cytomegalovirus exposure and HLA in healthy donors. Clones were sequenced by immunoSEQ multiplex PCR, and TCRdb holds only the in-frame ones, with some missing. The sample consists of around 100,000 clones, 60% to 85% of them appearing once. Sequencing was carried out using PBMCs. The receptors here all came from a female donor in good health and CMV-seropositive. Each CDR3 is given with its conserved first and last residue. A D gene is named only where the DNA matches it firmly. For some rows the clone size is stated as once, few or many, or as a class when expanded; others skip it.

TGCGCCAGCAGTAAAGTGGGCAGTCCCGGGACACTTGAAAAACTGTTTTTT,CASSKVGSPGTLEKLFF,-,-,TRBJ1-4,TRBV4-1
TGTGCCAGCAGCCAAGGCAGCACTAGCGGGAGCACAGATACGCAGTATTTT,CASSQGSTSGSTDTQYF,TRBD2,-,TRBJ2-3,TRBV4-2
TGCAGTGCTCCTAGCGGGGACAGGGGGTTCTTC,CSAPSGDRGFF,-,-,TRBJ2-1,TRBV20-1
TGTGCCAGTAGTACAACCGGACAGGGGAGAAATCAGCCCCAGCATTTT,CASSTTGQGRNQPQHF,TRBD1,-,TRBJ1-5,TRBV19
TGTGCCAGCGCAGCAGGGGTCAGGGGCTCCTACGAGCAGTACTTC,CASAAGVRGSYEQYF,-,-,TRBJ2-7,TRBV18
TGTGCCAGCAGTCGTGACAGCTTGTTGAACACTGAAGCTTTCTTT,CASSRDSLLNTEAFF,-,-,TRBJ1-1,TRBV6-6
TGTGCCAGCAGCCTCTTTAGGACAGGGGTTGACTACACCTTC,CASSLFRTGVDYTF,TRBD1,-,TRBJ1-2,TRBV7-8
TGTGCCAGCAGCTCTATTACAGCCACAAGGGGAGAAAAACTGTTTTTT,CASSSITATRGEKLFF,-,-,TRBJ1-4,TRBV5-6
TGTGCCAGCAGCTTTAGACAGTACGATGGAAACACCATATATTTT,CASSFRQYDGNTIYF,-,-,TRBJ1-3,TRBV7-9
TGTGCCAGTAGTAATCTGGGAGCAGGGGCCAACGTCCTGACTTTC,CASSNLGAGANVLTF,-,-,TRBJ2-6,TRBV19
TGTGCCAGCAGCCCAAACCCGGGACTAGCTTACAATGAGCAGTTCTTC,CASSPNPGLAYNEQFF,TRBD2,-,TRBJ2-1,TRBV11-3
TGTGCCAGCAGTCGGACTAGCGGAGGTACCTACGAGCAGTACTTC,CASSRTSGGTYEQYF,TRBD2,-,TRBJ2-7,TRBV6-5
TGTGCCAGTAGTATATCAGCGGGACGGCTGTTTTTT,CASSISAGRLFF,TRBD2,-,TRBJ2-2,TRBV19
TGTGCCAGCAGCTTCACTAGCGGGGGGAATGAGCAGTTCTTC,CASSFTSGGNEQFF,TRBD2,-,TRBJ2-1,TRBV5-4
TGTGCCAGCAGTTCCGGGACCACGGGGGTCGAAAGGCAGTACTTC,CASSSGTTGVERQYF,-,-,TRBJ2-5,TRBV27
TGTGCCAGTAGTACCGAACAGGGGGGAGTCTATGGCTACACCTTC,CASSTEQGGVYGYTF,TRBD1,-,TRBJ1-2,TRBV19
TGTGCCACCAGCACCTCCCCTCGGACAGGCCACTCCTACGAGCAGTACTTC,CATSTSPRTGHSYEQYF,TRBD1,-,TRBJ2-7,TRBV15
TGTGCCAGCAGCTTCTCGAGCGACACCGGGGAGCTGTTTTTT,CASSFSSDTGELFF,-,few,TRBJ2-2,TRBV7-3
TGTGCCAGCAGTGATAGATATACTGGAAACACCATATATTTT,CASSDRYTGNTIYF,-,-,TRBJ1-3,TRBV2
TGTGCCAGCAGCCTCGGACAGGGGGGGGAACTCAATCAGCCCCAGCATTTT,CASSLGQGGELNQPQHF,TRBD1,-,TRBJ1-5,TRBV11-2
TGTGCCACCAGCAGAGACCCCCAGGCGGGCTTGGAGACCCAGTACTTC,CATSRDPQAGLETQYF,-,-,TRBJ2-5,TRBV15
TGTGCCAGCTCACCATCGGGGACAGGGTCCACCGGGGAGCTGTTTTTT,CASSPSGTGSTGELFF,TRBD1,-,TRBJ2-2,TRBV18
TGTGCCAGCAGCCAAATGTTGCAGGCGACTAACTATGGCTACACCTTC,CASSQMLQATNYGYTF,-,-,TRBJ1-2,TRBV4-2
TGTGCCAGCAGTTTATGGGACAGGGATAATTCACCCCTCCACTTT,CASSLWDRDNSPLHF,TRBD1,-,TRBJ1-6,TRBV6-6
TGTGCCAGCAGCTCATACAGGGCCGCTCACGAGCAGTACTTC,CASSSYRAAHEQYF,-,-,TRBJ2-7,TRBV6-6
TGTGCCAGCAGCTACTTTCAGGGGGTTCAAGAGACCCAGTACTTC,CASSYFQGVQETQYF,TRBD1,few,TRBJ2-5,TRBV5-4
TGTGCCAGCTCATCCGGACTAGCAGAGACCCAGTACTTC,CASSSGLAETQYF,TRBD2,-,TRBJ2-5,TRBV18
TGTGCCAGTACCGCCGTGGCGGCGGGCTATAATGAAAAACTGTTTTTT,CASTAVAAGYNEKLFF,-,few,TRBJ1-4,TRBV19
TGTGCCAGCAGTCTCGATTGGTCGGTAGCGGGTTCCTCCTACAATGAGCAGTTCTTC,CASSLDWSVAGSSYNEQFF,TRBD2,-,TRBJ2-1,TRBV5-4
TGTGCCAGCAGCGGGGGGGGAGAGAACACTGAAGCTTTCTTT,CASSGGGENTEAFF,-,once,TRBJ1-1,TRBV9
TGTGCCAGCAGCACTAGCGGCTCCTACAATGAGCAGTTCTTC,CASSTSGSYNEQFF,TRBD2,-,TRBJ2-1,TRBV11-1
TGTGCCAGCAGTTTATCCAGGGGACGAGATACGCAGTATTTT,CASSLSRGRDTQYF,-,-,TRBJ2-3,TRBV27
TGCAGCGTGACCCGGGACAGGGTCCCCGAGCAGTACTTC,CSVTRDRVPEQYF,TRBD1,-,TRBJ2-7,TRBV29-1
TGTGCCAGTAGTATCCAGCGGGGGACATACGAGCAGTACTTC,CASSIQRGTYEQYF,TRBD2,-,TRBJ2-7,TRBV19
TGTGCCAGCAGTGAAGCTCCTTGGAGGGTCTCCTACAATGAGCAGTTCTTC,CASSEAPWRVSYNEQFF,-,-,TRBJ2-1,TRBV2
TGTGCCAGTACCCCGACCCAGGGAGGGCCTGAAGCTTTCTTT,CASTPTQGGPEAFF,-,-,TRBJ1-1,TRBV19
TGTGCCAGCAGTCCCCGGGGGAATCAGCCCCAGCATTTT,CASSPRGNQPQHF,-,-,TRBJ1-5,TRBV28
TGTGCCAGCAGTGAAGTGCAGGGAGGGCATCAGCCCCAGCATTTT,CASSEVQGGHQPQHF,-,once,TRBJ1-5,TRBV6-1
TGTGCCAGCAGCTTTCACACTCAGGGGATGCGGACTGAAGCTTTCTTT,CASSFHTQGMRTEAFF,-,-,TRBJ1-1,TRBV7-9
TGTGCCAGCAGCTTATTGAGCGGGAGCTCCTCCTACGAGCAGTACTTC,CASSLLSGSSSYEQYF,TRBD2,-,TRBJ2-7,TRBV13
TGTGCCAGCAGCTCCTTAGCGGGAGGGACGCAGTATTTT,CASSSLAGGTQYF,TRBD2,once,TRBJ2-3,TRBV7-3
TGTGCCAGCAGCCACGGGGGTCGGGGGAACACTGAAGCTTTCTTT,CASSHGGRGNTEAFF,-,-,TRBJ1-1,TRBV4-2